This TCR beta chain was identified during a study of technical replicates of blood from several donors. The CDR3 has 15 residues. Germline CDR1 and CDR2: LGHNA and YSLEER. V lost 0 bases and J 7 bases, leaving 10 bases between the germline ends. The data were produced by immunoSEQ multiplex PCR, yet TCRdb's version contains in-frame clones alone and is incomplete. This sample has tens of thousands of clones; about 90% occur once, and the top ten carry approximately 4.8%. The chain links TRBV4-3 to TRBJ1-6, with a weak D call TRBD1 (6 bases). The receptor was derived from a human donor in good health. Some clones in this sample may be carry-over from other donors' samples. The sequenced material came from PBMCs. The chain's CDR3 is CASSQETGTNSPLHF. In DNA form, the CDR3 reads TGCGCCAGCAGCCAAGAAACAGGGACAAATTCACCCCTCCACTTT.